This T cell receptor (beta chain) emerged from a study of OX40 agonist ivuxolimab in advanced cancers. Study information: With a range of roughly 23 to 85, age averaged roughly 61 years, and around 83% were male. Whole-study results and caveats: A proportion of nonresponders additionally exhibited low normalized T-cell clonal expansion. At 0.1 to 3.0 mg/kg, clonal expansion of CD4+ and CD8+ blood T cells had occurred by week 6. Expanded clones were, on average, more numerous among CD8+ T cells than CD4+.

V dropped 2 bases and J dropped 4 bases, with 15 bases sitting between them. Per germline, CDR1 LNHDA and CDR2 SQIVND (reference sequence). CDR3 length: 15 residues. Note on this clone: Its antigen is still unknown.

Sequencing was performed with immunoSEQ multiplex PCR; in TCRdb, only in-frame clones are kept and a portion is missing. The repertoire consists of some 70,000 clones, with roughly nine tenths occurring once and the leading ten covering approximately 2.6%. Sequenced material: CD4+ or CD8+ T cells sorted from blood, taken in a trial of the OX40 agonist ivuxolimab. This sequence originates from an adult with an advanced solid tumor such as melanoma, head and neck, liver or kidney cancer. V and J are TRBV19 and TRBJ2-7; no clear D. CDR3 region: CASSIKGLSEYEQYF. CDR3 bases: TGTGCCAGTAGTATAAAGGGTCTATCAGAGTACGAGCAGTACTTC.